This T cell receptor (beta chain) derives from a study of T cells expressing NK-cell markers. Looking at the study overall: Repertoire data for TCR beta were derived from sorted T cells (CD3+CD56+NKG2C+, CD3+CD56+NKG2C- and CD3+CD56-NKG2C+). One of eight sequenced donors was HCMV-seronegative; the other seven were seropositive.

Per the germline V gene, CDR1 is DFQATT and CDR2 is SNEGSKA (reference sequence). The CDR3 has 14 residues. TCRdb re-called the 5' RACE reads and gives one entry per CDR3 protein, without DNA. Its listing shows 500,000 to 700,000 distinct CDR3 sequences. Notes on this clonotype: As yet, its antigen is unknown.

Study results and limitations: Topping the CD3+CD56-NKG2C+ fraction as well were these clonotypes, in a few donors.

The sequenced sample was blood T cells: a sorted CD56 or NKG2C T cell subset, CD4+ or CD8+ T cells, or bulk PBMC T cells (not recorded which). The origin of this receptor is a man aged 18 to 30 in good health. V gene TRBV20-1 combines with J gene TRBJ2-5; TCRdb calls TRBD2, which cannot be checked without DNA. CDR3: CSARLLGRRETQYF.